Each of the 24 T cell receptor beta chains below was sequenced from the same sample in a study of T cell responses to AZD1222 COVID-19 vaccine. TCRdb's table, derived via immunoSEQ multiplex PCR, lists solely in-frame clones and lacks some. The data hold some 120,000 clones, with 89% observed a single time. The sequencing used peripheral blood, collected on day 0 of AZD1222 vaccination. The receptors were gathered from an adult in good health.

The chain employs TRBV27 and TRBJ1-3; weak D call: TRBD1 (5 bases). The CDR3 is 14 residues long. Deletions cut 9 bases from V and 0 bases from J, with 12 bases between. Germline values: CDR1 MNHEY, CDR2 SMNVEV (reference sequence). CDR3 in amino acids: CASRGSDSGNTIYF. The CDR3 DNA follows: TGTGCCAGTCGGGGCAGTGACTCTGGAAACACCATATATTTT.

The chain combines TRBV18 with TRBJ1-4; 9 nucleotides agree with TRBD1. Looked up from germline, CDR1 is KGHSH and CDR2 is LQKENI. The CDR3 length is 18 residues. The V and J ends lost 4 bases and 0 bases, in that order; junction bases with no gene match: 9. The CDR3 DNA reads TGTGCCAGCTCACACTCGGGACAGGGATTGGCAACTAATGAAAAACTGTTTTTT. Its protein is CASSHSGQGLATNEKLFF.

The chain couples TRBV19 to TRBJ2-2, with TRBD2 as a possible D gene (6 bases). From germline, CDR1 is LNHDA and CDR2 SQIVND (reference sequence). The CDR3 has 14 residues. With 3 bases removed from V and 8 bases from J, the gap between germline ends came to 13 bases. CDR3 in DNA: TGTGCCAGTAGTATTGTCGGGAGTGGAGGGGAGCTGTTTTTT. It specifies CASSIVGSGGELFF.

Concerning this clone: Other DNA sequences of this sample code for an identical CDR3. The CDR3 nucleotides are TGCAGCGTTGGACAGGGGTCGAACACCGGGGAGCTGTTTTTT. It encodes CSVGQGSNTGELFF. The chain couples TRBV29-1 to TRBJ2-2; 8 bases fit TRBD1. The CDR3 sequence is 14 residues long. V lost 4 bases, J lost 0 bases, and 1 base stayed unmatched. CDR1 and CDR2 from the germline V gene are SQVTM and ANQGSEA.

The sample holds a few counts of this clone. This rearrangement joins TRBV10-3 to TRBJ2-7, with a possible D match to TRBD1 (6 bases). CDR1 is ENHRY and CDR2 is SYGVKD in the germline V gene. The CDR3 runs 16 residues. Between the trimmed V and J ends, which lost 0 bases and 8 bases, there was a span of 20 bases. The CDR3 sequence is CAISESIGDTGDKQYF. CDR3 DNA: TGTGCCATCAGTGAGTCAATAGGGGACACGGGCGATAAGCAGTACTTC.

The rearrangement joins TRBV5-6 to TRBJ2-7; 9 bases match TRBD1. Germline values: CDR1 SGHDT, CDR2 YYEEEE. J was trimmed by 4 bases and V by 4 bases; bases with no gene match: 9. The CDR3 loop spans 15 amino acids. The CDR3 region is CASSATGTGQYEQYF. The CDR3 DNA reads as TGTGCCAGCAGCGCAACCGGGACAGGGCAATACGAGCAGTACTTC.

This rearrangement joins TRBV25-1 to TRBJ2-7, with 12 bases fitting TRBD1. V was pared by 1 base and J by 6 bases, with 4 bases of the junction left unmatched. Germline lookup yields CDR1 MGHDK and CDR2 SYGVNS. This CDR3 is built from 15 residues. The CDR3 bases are TGTGCCAGCAGTGAATTAGGGACAGGGGGCGGCGAGCAGTACTTC. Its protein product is CASSELGTGGGEQYF.

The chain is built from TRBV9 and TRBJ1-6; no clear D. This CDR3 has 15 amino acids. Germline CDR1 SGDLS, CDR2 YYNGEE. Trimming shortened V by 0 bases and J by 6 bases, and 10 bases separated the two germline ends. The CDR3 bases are TGTGCCAGCAGCGTAGGTTCCCGGTTTAATTCACCCCTCCACTTT. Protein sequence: CASSVGSRFNSPLHF.

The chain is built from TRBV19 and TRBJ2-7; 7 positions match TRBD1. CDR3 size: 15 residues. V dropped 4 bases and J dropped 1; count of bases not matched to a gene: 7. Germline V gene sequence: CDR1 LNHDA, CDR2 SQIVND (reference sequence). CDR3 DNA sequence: TGTGCCAGTAGTACCGGGACAGTTGCTTCCTACGAGCAGTACTTC. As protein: CASSTGTVASYEQYF.

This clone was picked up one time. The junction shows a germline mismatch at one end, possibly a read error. In DNA, the CDR3 is TGTGCCAGCAATGAACTGGGGGCGCGAGAGACCCAGTACTTC. Its protein is CASNELGARETQYF. The gene calls are TRBV2 and TRBJ2-5, with D possibly TRBD1 on 6 matching bases. Germline V gene data show CDR1 as SNHLY and CDR2 as FYNNEI. This CDR3 contains 14 residues. Complete variable domain (other parts from reference TRBV2 and TRBJ2-5): EPEVTQTPSHQVTQMGQEVILRCVPISNHLYFYWYRQILGQKVEFLVSFYNNEISEKSEIFDDQFSVERPDGSNFTLKIRSTKLEDSAMYFCASNELGARETQYFGPGTRLLVL.

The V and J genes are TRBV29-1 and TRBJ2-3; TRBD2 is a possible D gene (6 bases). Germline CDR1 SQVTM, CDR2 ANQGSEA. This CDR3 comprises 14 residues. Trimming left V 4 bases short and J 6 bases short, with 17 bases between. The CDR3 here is CSVGPGVGSDTQYF. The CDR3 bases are TGCAGCGTTGGTCCGGGGGTAGGGTCGGATACGCAGTATTTT.

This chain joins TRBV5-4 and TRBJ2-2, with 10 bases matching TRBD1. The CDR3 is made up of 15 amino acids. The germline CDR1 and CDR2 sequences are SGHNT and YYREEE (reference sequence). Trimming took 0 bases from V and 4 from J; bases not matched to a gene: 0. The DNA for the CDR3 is TGTGCCAGCAGCTTGGGGGACAGGGGCACCGGGGAGCTGTTTTTT. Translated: CASSLGDRGTGELFF.

The CDR3 sequence is CASSSHDSSHTQYF. The CDR3 region has the DNA TGTGCCAGCAGTTCCCATGACAGCTCGCATACGCAGTATTTT. The genes are TRBV28 and TRBJ2-3; D perhaps matches TRBD1 (5 bases). Trimming shortened V by 4 bases and J by 7 bases, and 15 bases separated the two germline ends. The CDR3 extends over 14 amino acids. Germline V lookup: CDR1 MDHEN, CDR2 SYDVKM.

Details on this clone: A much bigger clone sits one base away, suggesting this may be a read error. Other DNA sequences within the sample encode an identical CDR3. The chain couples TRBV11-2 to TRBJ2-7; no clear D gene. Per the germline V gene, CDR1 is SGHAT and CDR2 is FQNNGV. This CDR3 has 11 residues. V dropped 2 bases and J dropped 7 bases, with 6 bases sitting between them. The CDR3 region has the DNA TGTGCCAGCAGCTTATTAGATGAGCAGTACTTC. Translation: CASSLLDEQYF.

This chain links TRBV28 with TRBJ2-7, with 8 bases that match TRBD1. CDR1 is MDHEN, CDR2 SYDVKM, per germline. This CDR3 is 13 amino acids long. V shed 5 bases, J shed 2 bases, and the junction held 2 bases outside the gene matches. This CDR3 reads CASSEGQAYEQYF. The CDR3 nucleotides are TGTGCCAGCAGTGAGGGACAGGCCTACGAGCAGTACTTC.

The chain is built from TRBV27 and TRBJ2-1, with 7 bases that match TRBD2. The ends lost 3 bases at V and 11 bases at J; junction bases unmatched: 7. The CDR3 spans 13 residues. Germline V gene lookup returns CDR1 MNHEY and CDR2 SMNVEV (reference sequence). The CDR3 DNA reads TGTGCCAGCAGTTTCCGGGACTACCTAAAGCAGTTCTTC. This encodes CASSFRDYLKQFF.

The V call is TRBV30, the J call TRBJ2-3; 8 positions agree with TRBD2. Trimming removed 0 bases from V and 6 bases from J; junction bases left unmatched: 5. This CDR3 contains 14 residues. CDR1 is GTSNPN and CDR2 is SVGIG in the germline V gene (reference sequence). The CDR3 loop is CAWSVRGGRDTQYF. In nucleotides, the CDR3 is TGTGCCTGGAGTGTACGGGGGGGCCGCGATACGCAGTATTTT.

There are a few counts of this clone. The DNA for the CDR3 is TGTGCCAGCAGCTTGGGGGTTAATTTAGATGGCTACACCTTC. Translation gives CASSLGVNLDGYTF. The chain uses TRBV7-9 and TRBJ1-2; tentative D call: TRBD1 (5 bases). Looked up from germline, CDR1 is SEHNR and CDR2 is FQNEAQ (reference sequence). The CDR3 covers 14 residues. V lost 3 bases, J lost 6 bases, and 14 bases lay in between.

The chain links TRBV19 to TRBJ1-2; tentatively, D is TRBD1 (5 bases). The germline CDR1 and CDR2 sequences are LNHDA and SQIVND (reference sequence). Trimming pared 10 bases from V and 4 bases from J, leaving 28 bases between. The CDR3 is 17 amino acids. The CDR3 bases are TGTGCCACTACCCCCCGGGGGACCAAGGGACTAGGCTATGGCTACACCTTC. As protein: CATTPRGTKGLGYGYTF.

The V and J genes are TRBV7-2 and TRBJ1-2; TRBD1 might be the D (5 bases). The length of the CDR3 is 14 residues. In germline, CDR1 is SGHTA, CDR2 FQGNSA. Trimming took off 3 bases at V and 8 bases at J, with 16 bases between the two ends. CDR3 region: CASSFRRGGEGYTF. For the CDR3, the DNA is TGTGCCAGCAGCTTTCGGAGGGGTGGGGAGGGCTACACCTTC. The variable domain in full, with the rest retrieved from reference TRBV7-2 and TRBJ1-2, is GAGVSQSPSNKVTEKGKDVELRCDPISGHTALYWYRQSLGQGLEFLIYFQGNSAPDKSGLPSDRFSAERTGGSVSTLTIQRTQQEDSAVYLCASSFRRGGEGYTFGSGTRLTVV.

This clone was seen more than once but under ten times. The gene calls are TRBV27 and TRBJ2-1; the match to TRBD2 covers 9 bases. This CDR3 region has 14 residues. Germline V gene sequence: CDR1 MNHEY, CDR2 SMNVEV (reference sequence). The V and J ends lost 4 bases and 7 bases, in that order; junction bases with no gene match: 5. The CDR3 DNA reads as TGTGCCAGCAGTTCCGGACTAGCGTCGAATGAGCAGTTCTTC. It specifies CASSSGLASNEQFF.

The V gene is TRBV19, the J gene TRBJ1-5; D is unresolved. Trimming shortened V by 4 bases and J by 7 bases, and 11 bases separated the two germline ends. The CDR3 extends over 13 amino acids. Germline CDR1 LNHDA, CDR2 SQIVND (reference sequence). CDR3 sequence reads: CASSKRGQQPQHF. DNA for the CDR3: TGTGCCAGTAGTAAACGAGGGCAGCAGCCCCAGCATTTT.

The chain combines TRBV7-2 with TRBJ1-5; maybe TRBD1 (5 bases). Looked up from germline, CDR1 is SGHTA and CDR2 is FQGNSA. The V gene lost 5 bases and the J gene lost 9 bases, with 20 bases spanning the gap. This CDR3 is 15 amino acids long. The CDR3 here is CASSPGTLGERPQHF. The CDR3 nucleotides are TGTGCCAGCAGCCCCGGGACGCTCGGGGAGCGGCCCCAGCATTTT.

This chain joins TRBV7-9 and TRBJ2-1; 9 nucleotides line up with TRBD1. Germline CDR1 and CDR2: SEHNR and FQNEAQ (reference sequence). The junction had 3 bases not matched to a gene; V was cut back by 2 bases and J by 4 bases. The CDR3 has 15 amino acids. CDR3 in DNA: TGTGCCAGCAGCTTACGACAGGGGGAATACAATGAGCAGTTCTTC. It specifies CASSLRQGEYNEQFF.